This T cell receptor beta chain was obtained from a study of CD8 T cells in ankylosing spondylitis (dated by TCRdb to about 2017). With respect to the entire study: The study profiled T cell receptor beta repertoires in healthy donors and ankylosing spondylitis patients to find disease-linked TCR variants. The whole study cohort included 108 healthy donors and 25 ankylosing spondylitis patients. Peripheral blood was sampled, and synovial fluid was additionally collected from ankylosing spondylitis patients. On the study overall, not on this receptor specifically: Some TCR beta motif variants had previously been reported in synovial fluid and blood of reactive arthritis patients, which suggested common disease-initiation mechanisms. Significant enrichment of the disease-linked clones was reported in matched synovial fluid samples from ankylosing spondylitis patients. Blood from ankylosing spondylitis patients appeared to be characterized by a TCR beta motif composed of several highly homologous amino acid variants. In peripheral blood, the disease-linked clones were found at relatively low frequencies and had a CD8+ phenotype.

From its cysteine to its phenylalanine, the CDR3 spans 17 amino acids. Only the CDR3 DNA is retained, 51 bases long and in frame from the first base. The CDR1 and CDR2 encoded by the germline V gene (reference sequence) are LNHDA and SQIVND. Trimming takes 0 bases off V and 2 bases off J; junction bases not matched to a gene: 6. In regard to this clonotype: Its specific antigen is unknown. The input lacks base qualities; no much larger clone sits a single base away.

Sequenced on an Illumina HiSeq 2500. Quantitative 5'-RACE with molecular barcodes was used to prepare TCR beta libraries. On the authors' methods: A new computational method based on a probabilistic model of VDJ rearrangement was used to identify disease-linked TCR variants. TCRdb applied fastp at Q25 and MiXCR to the public reads, then kept only in-frame beta chains. Each CDR3 protein appears once, grouped with its most common genes and DNA. TCRdb assigned the V and J calls; the authors' analysis was not used. This sample gives some 90,000 distinct CDR3 sequences in total; around 30% of them show up just once. The ten biggest clones cover around 60% of the sample.

The TCR originated in a male donor with ankylosing spondylitis or in good health (not recorded which). This chain is built from TRBV19 and TRBJ2-1, with 8 central nucleotides matching TRBD2. The specimen was blood, either unsorted or a sorted T cell fraction (not recorded which). For the CDR3, the sequence is CASSIEGSGIPYNEQFF. The nucleotides are TGTGCCAGTAGTATAGAAGGTAGCGGGATCCCCTACAATGAGCAGTTCTTC.